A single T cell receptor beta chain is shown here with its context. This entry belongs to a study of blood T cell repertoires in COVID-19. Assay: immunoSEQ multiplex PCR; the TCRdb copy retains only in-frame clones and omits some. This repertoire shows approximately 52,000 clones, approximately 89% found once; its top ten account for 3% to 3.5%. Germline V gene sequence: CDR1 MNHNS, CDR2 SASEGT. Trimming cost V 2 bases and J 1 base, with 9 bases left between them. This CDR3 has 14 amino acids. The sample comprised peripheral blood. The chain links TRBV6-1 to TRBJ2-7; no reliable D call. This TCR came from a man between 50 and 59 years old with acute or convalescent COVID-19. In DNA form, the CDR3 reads TGTGCCAGCAGTGAACACACTAAATCCTACGAGCAGTACTTC. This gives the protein CASSEHTKSYEQYF.